This TCR beta chain was retrieved from a study of blood T cell repertoires in COVID-19. Study-wide context: Sites across the United States, Italy and Spain contributed samples from acute and convalescent COVID-19. T cells, B-cell-depleted T cells, or PBMCs provided the cDNA or gDNA that served as material.

The germline gives CDR1 SGDLS, CDR2 YYNGEE. This CDR3 is 14 amino acids long. The V gene end was trimmed by 3 bases and the J gene end by 0 bases; junction bases not matched to a gene: 1. Methods used by the authors: Quantification of nucleated cells was approximated via reference gene primer amplification. This table comes from immunoSEQ multiplex PCR, and its TCRdb copy is limited to in-frame clones, with some not included. That table furnishes V, J and clone size, whereas the DNA furnished D and trimming. The top ten clones hold 4.6% of a sample with more than 55,000 clones, around 92% of them seen once.

The origin of this receptor is a man between 45 and 60 years old with active COVID-19. The sample was peripheral blood. The rearrangement joins TRBV9 to TRBJ2-3; 7 nucleotides agree with TRBD2. CDR3 bases: TGTGCCAGCAGCGCGGGACTAAGCACAGATACGCAGTATTTT. Its protein product is CASSAGLSTDTQYF. Together with reference TRBV9 and TRBJ2-3, the CDR3 gives the full variable domain: DSGVTQTPKHLITATGQRVTLRCSPRSGDLSVYWYQQSLDQGLQFLIQYYNGEERAKGNILERFSAQQFPDLHSELNLSSLELGDSALYFCASSAGLSTDTQYFGPGTRLTVL.